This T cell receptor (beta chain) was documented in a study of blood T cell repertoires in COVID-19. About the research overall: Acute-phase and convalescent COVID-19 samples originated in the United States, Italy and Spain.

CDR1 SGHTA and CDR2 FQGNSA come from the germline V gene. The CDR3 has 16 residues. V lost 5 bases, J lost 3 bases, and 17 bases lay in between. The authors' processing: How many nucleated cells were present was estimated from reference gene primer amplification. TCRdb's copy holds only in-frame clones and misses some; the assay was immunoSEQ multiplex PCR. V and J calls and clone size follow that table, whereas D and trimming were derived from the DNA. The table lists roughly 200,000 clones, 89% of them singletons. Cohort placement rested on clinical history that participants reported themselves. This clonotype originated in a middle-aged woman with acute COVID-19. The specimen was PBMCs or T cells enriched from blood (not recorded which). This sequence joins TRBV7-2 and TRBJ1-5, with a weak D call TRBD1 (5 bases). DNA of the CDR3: TGTGCCAGCAGCCGGGGGGTGCAGATCTACAATCAGCCCCAGCATTTT. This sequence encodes CASSRGVQIYNQPQHF. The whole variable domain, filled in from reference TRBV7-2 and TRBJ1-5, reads GAGVSQSPSNKVTEKGKDVELRCDPISGHTALYWYRQSLGQGLEFLIYFQGNSAPDKSGLPSDRFSAERTGGSVSTLTIQRTQQEDSAVYLCASSRGVQIYNQPQHFGDGTRLSIL.